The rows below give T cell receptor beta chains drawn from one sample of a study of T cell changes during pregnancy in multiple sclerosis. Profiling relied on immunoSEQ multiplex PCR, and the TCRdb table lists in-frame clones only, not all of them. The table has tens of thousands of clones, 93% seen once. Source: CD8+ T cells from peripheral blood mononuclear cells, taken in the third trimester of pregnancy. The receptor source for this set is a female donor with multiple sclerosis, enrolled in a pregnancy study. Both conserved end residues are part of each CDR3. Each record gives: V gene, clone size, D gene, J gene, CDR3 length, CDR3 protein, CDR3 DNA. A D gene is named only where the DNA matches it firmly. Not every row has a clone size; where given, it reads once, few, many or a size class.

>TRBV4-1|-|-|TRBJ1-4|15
CASSQSGGEMEKLFF
TGCGCCAGCAGCCAGAGCGGGGGTGAAATGGAAAAACTGTTTTTT
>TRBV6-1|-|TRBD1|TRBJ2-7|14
CASTEGTGGYEQYF
TGTGCCAGCACCGAAGGGACAGGGGGCTACGAGCAGTACTTC
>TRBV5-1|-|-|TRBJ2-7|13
CASRPNTVNEQYF
TGCGCCAGCAGACCGAACACAGTTAACGAGCAGTACTTC
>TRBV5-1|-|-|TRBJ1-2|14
CASSSDTTNYGYTF
TGCGCCAGCAGCTCGGACACTACTAACTATGGCTACACCTTC
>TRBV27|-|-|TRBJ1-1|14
CASSLTGGRTEAFF
TGTGCCAGCAGTTTAACGGGCGGGAGGACTGAAGCTTTCTTT
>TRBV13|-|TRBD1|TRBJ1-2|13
CASSLGTGDGYTF
TGTGCCAGCAGCCTCGGGACAGGGGATGGCTACACCTTC
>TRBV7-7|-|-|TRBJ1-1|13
CASSLGQNTEAFF
TGTGCTAGCAGCTTAGGACAGAACACTGAAGCTTTCTTT
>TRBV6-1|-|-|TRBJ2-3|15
CAGHQGTDWTDTQYF
TGTGCCGGACACCAGGGGACCGATTGGACAGATACGCAGTATTTT
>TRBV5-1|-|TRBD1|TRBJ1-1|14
CASSDRGENTEAFF
TGCGCCAGCAGCGACAGGGGGGAGAACACTGAAGCTTTCTTT
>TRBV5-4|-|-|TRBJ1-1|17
CASSSARRERGNTEAFF
TGTGCCAGCAGCTCGGCCCGTAGAGAACGGGGGAACACTGAAGCTTTCTTT
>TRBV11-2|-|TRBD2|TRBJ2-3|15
CASSLGTSGTDTQYF
TGTGCCAGCAGCTTAGGGACTAGCGGTACAGATACGCAGTATTTT
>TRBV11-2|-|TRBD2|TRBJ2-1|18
CASSLTLTSGGLYNEQFF
TGTGCCAGCAGTCTAACCCTGACTAGCGGGGGGCTGTACAATGAGCAGTTCTTC
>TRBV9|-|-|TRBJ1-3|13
CASSPNRVDTIYF
TGTGCCAGCAGCCCTAACAGGGTTGACACCATATATTTT
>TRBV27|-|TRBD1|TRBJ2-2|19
CASSLWLTGEGTNTGELFF
TGTGCCAGCAGTTTATGGCTGACAGGGGAAGGGACGAACACCGGGGAGCTGTTTTTT
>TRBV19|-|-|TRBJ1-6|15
CASSLTESLNSPLHF
TGTGCCAGTAGCTTGACGGAGAGTCTTAATTCACCCCTCCACTTT
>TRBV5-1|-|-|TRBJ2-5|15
CASSYLPGSGETQYF
TGCGCCAGCAGCTATTTGCCGGGATCGGGGGAGACCCAGTACTTC
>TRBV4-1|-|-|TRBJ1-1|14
CASSLQVEATEAFF
TGCGCCAGCAGCCTTCAGGTCGAAGCCACTGAAGCTTTCTTT
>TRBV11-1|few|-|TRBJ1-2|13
CASTPIRGRGYTF
TGTGCCAGCACTCCCATTAGAGGGCGAGGCTACACCTTC
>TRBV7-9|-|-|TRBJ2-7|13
CASRQGGRDEQYF
TGTGCCAGCAGGCAGGGGGGACGGGACGAGCAGTACTTC
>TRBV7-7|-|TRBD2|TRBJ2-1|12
CASSWGGGEQFF
TGTGCTAGCAGCTGGGGGGGTGGTGAGCAGTTCTTC
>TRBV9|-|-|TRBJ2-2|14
CASSVDGVSGELFF
TGTGCCAGCAGCGTAGACGGGGTTTCCGGGGAGCTGTTTTTT
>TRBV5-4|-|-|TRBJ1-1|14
CASTIGGGNTEAFF
TGTGCCAGCACAATTGGGGGGGGGAACACTGAAGCTTTCTTT
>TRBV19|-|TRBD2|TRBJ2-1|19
CASSGSGTSGIFSYNEQFF
TGTGCCAGTAGTGGCTCCGGGACTAGCGGAATATTCTCCTACAATGAGCAGTTCTTC
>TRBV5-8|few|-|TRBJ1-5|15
CASSLVELSNQPQHF
TGTGCCAGCAGCTTGGTAGAGCTTAGCAATCAGCCCCAGCATTTT
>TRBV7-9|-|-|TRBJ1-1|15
CASSPSTGRNTEAFF
TGTGCCAGCAGCCCCTCAACAGGGCGGAACACTGAAGCTTTCTTT
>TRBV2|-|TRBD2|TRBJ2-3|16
CASSEAGLVESDTQYF
TGTGCCAGCAGTGAAGCGGGACTAGTCGAGTCAGATACGCAGTATTTT
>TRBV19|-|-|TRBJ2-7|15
CASSDGTQGPYEQYF
TGTGCCAGTAGTGACGGGACGCAGGGGCCCTACGAGCAGTACTTC
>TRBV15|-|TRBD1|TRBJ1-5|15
CATSRGDRGAQPQHF
TGTGCCACCAGCAGAGGCGACAGGGGAGCTCAGCCCCAGCATTTT
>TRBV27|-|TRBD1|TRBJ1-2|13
CASSWDRRDGYTF
TGTGCCAGCAGTTGGGACAGGAGAGATGGCTACACCTTC
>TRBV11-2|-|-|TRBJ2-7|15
CASSQGSGLSYEQYF
TGTGCCAGCAGCCAAGGTAGCGGACTCTCCTACGAGCAGTACTTC
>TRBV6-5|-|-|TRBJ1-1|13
CASSWGDRTEAFF
TGTGCCAGCAGTTGGGGCGACAGGACTGAAGCTTTCTTT